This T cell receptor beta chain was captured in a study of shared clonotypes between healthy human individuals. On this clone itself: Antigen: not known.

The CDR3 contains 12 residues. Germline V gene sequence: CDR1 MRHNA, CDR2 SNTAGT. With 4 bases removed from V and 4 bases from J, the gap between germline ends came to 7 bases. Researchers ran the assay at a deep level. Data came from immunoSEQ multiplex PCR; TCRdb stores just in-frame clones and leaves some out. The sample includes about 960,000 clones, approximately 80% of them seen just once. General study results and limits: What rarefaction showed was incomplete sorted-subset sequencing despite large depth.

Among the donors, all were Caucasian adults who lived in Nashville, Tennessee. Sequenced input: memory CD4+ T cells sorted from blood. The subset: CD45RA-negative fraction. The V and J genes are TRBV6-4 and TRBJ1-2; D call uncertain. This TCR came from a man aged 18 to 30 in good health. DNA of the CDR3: TGTGCCAGCAGTGTGACGGCCTATGGCTACACCTTC. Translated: CASSVTAYGYTF.